The clone carrying this TCR beta chain was observed a handful of times. The antigen remains undetermined. For CDR3 and TCR beta VDJ profiling, genomic DNA was the template used. TCRdb passed the reads through MiXCR, listing each CDR3 protein once. The sample has a few hundred thousand distinct CDR3 sequences, 61% seen once. The CDR3 totals 16 residues. Germline CDR1 is SGDLS and CDR2 is YYNGEE. V was clipped by 3 bases and J by 3 bases, with 18 bases between them. This entry belongs to a study of CD8+CD57+ T cells in acquired aplastic anemia. Turning to the study itself: Across the sorted CD4+ and CD8+ cells, DNA amounts averaged about 3.1 ug. About 10 million reads, on average, were obtained for CD4+ cells from healthy donors. Study-wide points: CD8+ Simpson's diversity showed no significant patient-control difference. It was found that more than 25 CD8+ CDR3 sequences were shared between patients and controls.

The gene calls are TRBV9 and TRBJ1-2; TRBD1 might be the D (5 bases). The sequence was obtained from a human donor in good health. The sequenced sample was sorted CD4+, CD8+, or CD8+CD57+ T cells (not recorded which) from PBMCs. CDR3: CASSGGGGGFDYGYTF. CDR3 nucleotides: TGTGCCAGCAGCGGGGGGGGGGGAGGGTTCGACTATGGCTACACCTTC.